These 16 T cell receptor beta chains were sequenced from one sample in a study of T-cell reconstitution after alpha-beta-depleted transplantation in children. The library targeted TCRbeta and was prepared with unique molecular identifiers. TCRdb fed the PCR reads into MiXCR, producing one record per CDR3 protein. The table includes under 250,000 distinct CDR3 sequences, approximately 19% detected once. The material was PBMCs, mostly from graft donor cells, obtained 360 days after TCRalphabeta/CD19-depleted stem cell transplant. All receptors come from a male patient between 2 and 15 years old who had a stem cell transplant for acute lymphoblastic leukemia, so the T cells may come from the graft donor.

This sequence joins TRBV3-1 and TRBJ2-2, with TRBD1 matching over 8 bases. The V and J ends lost 1 base and 6 bases, in that order; junction bases with no gene match: 10. The germline V gene encodes CDR1 LGHDT and CDR2 YNNKEL (reference sequence). This CDR3 spans 17 amino acids. As DNA, the CDR3 is TGTGCCAGCAGCCAAGTTGGCAGGGGGCCTCCTCCCGGGGAGCTGTTTTTT. Its translation is CASSQVGRGPPPGELFF.

This clonotype was recorded a few times. This rearrangement joins TRBV12-3 or TRBV12-4 to TRBJ1-2, with TRBD1 identical over 7 bases. The CDR3 has 15 amino acids. V dropped 6 bases and J dropped 2; count of bases not matched to a gene: 9. DNA for the CDR3: TGTGCCAGCAGCCCGACAGGGATTAGGAACTATGGCTACACCTTC. The encoded protein is CASSPTGIRNYGYTF.

This clonotype was picked up a small number of times. The chain combines TRBV18 with TRBJ2-3, with TRBD1 identical over 8 bases. V gave up 3 bases and J gave up 2 bases; unmatched junction bases: 7. CDR1 is KGHSH and CDR2 is LQKENI in the germline V gene. This CDR3 spans 16 amino acids. The CDR3 spells CASSPRGQGYTDTQYF. The CDR3 DNA sequence: TGTGCCAGCTCACCCCGCGGACAGGGATACACAGATACGCAGTATTTT.

This chain uses TRBV18 with TRBJ1-1; no reliable D call. Germline values: CDR1 KGHSH, CDR2 LQKENI. V lost 1 base, J lost 3 bases, and 9 bases lay in between. CDR3 length equals 14 residues. The CDR3 sequence is CASSPQGEDTEAFF. In DNA form, the CDR3 reads TGTGCCAGCTCACCACAGGGAGAGGACACTGAAGCTTTCTTT.

This clonotype was counted a few times. The J gene is TRBJ1-5, the V gene TRBV5-6; D is ambiguous. Trimming removed 1 base from V and 5 bases from J, with 19 bases in between. This CDR3 has 17 amino acids. CDR1 is SGHDT, CDR2 YYEEEE, per germline. CDR3 residues: CASSLQKSRPRDQPQHF. The CDR3, as DNA: TGTGCCAGCAGCTTGCAGAAAAGTAGGCCGAGGGATCAGCCCCAGCATTTT.

This clonotype showed up just a few times. The V call is TRBV29-1, the J call TRBJ1-2; 9 nucleotides match TRBD1. The CDR3 runs to 12 residues. V was pared by 5 bases and J by 8 bases, with 6 bases of the junction left unmatched. Germline V gives CDR1 SQVTM, CDR2 ANQGSEA. CDR3 amino acids: CSVLGTGRGYTF. DNA for the CDR3: TGCAGCGTTCTCGGGACAGGGCGCGGCTACACCTTC.

This clonotype was counted only a few times. The rearrangement joins TRBV5-1 to TRBJ2-3; D is ambiguous. The V end lost 4 bases, the J end lost 2 bases, and 14 bases lay between the germline ends. CDR1 SGHRS and CDR2 YFSETQ come from the germline V gene. CDR3 size: 15 residues. In DNA form, the CDR3 reads TGCGCCAGCAGCGCCTCGATGGGGTCCACAGATACGCAGTATTTT. Amino acids: CASSASMGSTDTQYF.

V usage is TRBV21-1 and J usage is TRBJ2-2; TRBD1, the table's D call, was not compared with the DNA. TRBV21-1 is designated a pseudogene. The CDR3 contains 15 residues. The CDR3 nucleotides are TGTGCCAGATCGTGGGCGCTTGCGAACACCGGGGAGCTGTTTTTT. Translated, it gives CARSWALANTGELFF.

The table lists this clonotype with a few counts. The chain uses TRBV20-1 and TRBJ2-2; D perhaps matches TRBD1 (5 bases). V was cut by 2 bases and J by 3 bases, with 10 bases left in between. Germline CDR1 DFQATT, CDR2 SNEGSKA (reference sequence). The CDR3 sequence is 14 residues long. CDR3 nucleotides: TGCAGTGCTAGACTGCCAGGGTACACCGGGGAGCTGTTTTTT. Translation gives CSARLPGYTGELFF.

The sample holds a few counts of this clonotype. The CDR3 nucleotides are TGCAGTGCAACTGGGGGATCCACTAATGAAAAACTGTTTTTT. Its protein product is CSATGGSTNEKLFF. This chain joins TRBV20-1 and TRBJ1-4, with D perhaps matching TRBD1 (5 bases). This CDR3 has 14 amino acids. The ends were cut back, 6 bases at V and 2 bases at J, with 13 bases in the middle. The germline CDR1 and CDR2 sequences are DFQATT and SNEGSKA (reference sequence).

The J gene is TRBJ2-1, the V gene TRBV28; 9 nucleotides match TRBD2. Germline V gives CDR1 MDHEN, CDR2 SYDVKM. CDR3 length equals 14 residues. V shed 2 bases, J shed 7 bases, and the junction held 3 bases outside the gene matches. CDR3 loop: CASSLTSGRNEQFF. The DNA of the CDR3 is TGTGCCAGCAGTTTAACAAGCGGGAGGAATGAGCAGTTCTTC.

The chain employs TRBV20-1 and TRBJ2-3, with TRBD2 as a possible D gene (5 bases). V lost 2 bases and J lost 5, with 17 bases in between. Germline lookup yields CDR1 DFQATT and CDR2 SNEGSKA (reference sequence). This CDR3 is 15 amino acids long. CDR3 nucleotide sequence: TGCAGTGCTAGACGGTCGGCCCAACGGGGAGATACGCAGTATTTT. Amino acid sequence: CSARRSAQRGDTQYF.

This clonotype was counted only a few times. The chain employs TRBV15 and TRBJ2-1; D uncertain. CDR3 length: 16 residues. The V end was cut by 1 base, the J end by 8 bases, with 18 bases between. Germline V gives CDR1 LNHNV, CDR2 YYDKDF (reference sequence). In DNA form, the CDR3 reads TGTGCCACCAGCAGAGGATCCTTCACAGTTAGGGATGAGCAGTTCTTC. This translates into CATSRGSFTVRDEQFF.

The chain has TRBV20-1 and TRBJ2-7; 8 positions match TRBD1. V lost 2 bases to trimming and J lost 1 base; unmatched junction nucleotides: 10. Germline CDR1 and CDR2: DFQATT and SNEGSKA (reference sequence). The CDR3 length is 16 residues. As DNA, the CDR3 is TGCAGTGCTAGACCTTATCGTGGACAGGGATCCTACGAGCAGTACTTC. Its protein is CSARPYRGQGSYEQYF.

In its sample, this clonotype was seen many times. The chain uses TRBV18 and TRBJ1-2, with 8 bases aligning to TRBD1. This CDR3 region has 13 residues. The germline CDR1 and CDR2 sequences are KGHSH and LQKENI. Unmatched junction bases numbered 0, after V lost 3 bases and J lost 3 bases. The CDR3 loop reads CASSPDRDYGYTF. CDR3 DNA sequence: TGTGCCAGCTCACCGGACAGGGACTATGGCTACACCTTC.

This clonotype appeared a few times. The chain combines TRBV7-2 with TRBJ2-3, with TRBD2 matching over 14 bases. CDR3 length: 17 amino acids. J was trimmed by 3 bases and V by 3 bases; bases with no gene match: 5. Germline CDR1 reads SGHTA; CDR2 reads FQGNSA. The CDR3 loop is CASSFRLAGGKTDTQYF. The CDR3 DNA follows: TGTGCCAGCAGCTTCAGACTAGCGGGGGGGAAAACAGATACGCAGTATTTT.